This T cell receptor (beta chain) emerged from a study of CD8+ T cells in alopecia areata. General study findings and limits: Affected scalp, especially in alopecia totalis/universalis, had a higher clonality than normal scalp did. Mice showed TCR sharing more clearly than patients did, possibly owing to HLA.

Concerning this clone itself: Antigen unknown.

Both peripheral blood and punch biopsies of lesional scalp skin were obtained from patients who had alopecia areata. CD4+ and CD8+ T cells were sorted from PBMCs. Reverse transcribed after extraction, RNA yielded cDNA as the sequencing template. Clones were read by immunoSEQ multiplex PCR, and TCRdb kept only the in-frame ones, dropping some. The sample yields roughly 60,000 clones, roughly 40% seen once. V was cut by 6 bases and J by 0 bases, with 14 bases left in between. This CDR3 is 14 amino acids long. Germline-derived CDR1 and CDR2 are SQVTM and ANQGSEA. This TCR came from a human donor with alopecia areata. Specimen: NKG2D-low CD8+ T cells sorted from blood. The rearrangement joins TRBV29-1 to TRBJ1-2, with D maybe TRBD1 (5 bases). CDR3 region: CSVNTKQANYGYTF. The CDR3 DNA reads as TGCAGCGTCAACACAAAACAGGCTAACTATGGCTACACCTTC.